These 24 T cell receptor beta chains came from one sample sequenced in a study of response to subunit inactivated influenza vaccine. TCRdb re-derived calls from the RT-PCR reads in MiXCR, one entry per CDR3 protein. Of about 700,000 distinct CDR3 sequences in the sample, about a sixth were seen once. Sequencing was performed on PBMCs from blood, taken approximately 13 days after vaccination. The receptors come from a man aged 45-60 years who received an inactivated influenza vaccine.

In its sample, this clonotype was seen many times. The chain is built from TRBV28 and TRBJ2-5; D gene ambiguous. Trimming left V 8 bases short and J 5 bases short, with 9 bases between. The length of the CDR3 is 11 residues. Germline-derived CDR1 and CDR2 are MDHEN and SYDVKM. CDR3 coding DNA: TGTGCCAGCTCAGCGTTGGAGACCCAGTACTTC. It encodes CASSALETQYF. The full variable domain, completed using reference TRBV28 and TRBJ2-5, is DVKVTQSSRYLVKRTGEKVFLECVQDMDHENMFWYRQDPGLGLRLIYFSYDVKMKEKGDIPEGYSVSREKKERFSLILESASTNQTSMYLCASSALETQYFGPGTRLLVL.

This clonotype was detected a few times. V is TRBV6-2 or TRBV6-3 and J is TRBJ1-1; D unclear. The CDR3 is made up of 14 amino acids. Germline V gene sequence: CDR1 MNHEY, CDR2 SVGEGT. V was pared by 2 bases and J by 3 bases, with 10 bases between. DNA of the CDR3: TGTGCCAGCAGTTACGCCGGAGTGTACACTGAAGCTTTCTTT. Amino acid sequence: CASSYAGVYTEAFF.

This chain links TRBV20-1 with TRBJ2-2; 9 bases fit TRBD2. The germline CDR1 and CDR2 sequences are DFQATT and SNEGSKA (reference sequence). This CDR3 is built from 15 residues. Unmatched junction bases numbered 6, after V lost 3 bases and J lost 4 bases. The CDR3 region has the DNA TGCAGTGCTAGCGCGGGGGGGCCGAGCACCGGGGAGCTGTTTTTT. The encoded protein is CSASAGGPSTGELFF.

The sample holds a few counts of this clonotype. The V and J genes are TRBV5-1 and TRBJ2-7; D not certain. The CDR3 extends over 15 amino acids. Between the trimmed V and J ends, which lost 0 bases and 1 base, there was a span of 11 bases. Germline loops: CDR1 SGHRS, CDR2 YFSETQ. In DNA form, the CDR3 reads TGCGCCAGCAGCTTGGATAGTTCCCGTTCCTACGAGCAGTACTTC. This translates into CASSLDSSRSYEQYF.

This clonotype was seen a handful of times. The chain carries TRBV27 and TRBJ2-7; perhaps TRBD2 as D (6 bases). Trimming took 0 bases from V and 1 from J, leaving 13 bases between them. Germline CDR1 is MNHEY and CDR2 is SMNVEV (reference sequence). The CDR3 is 16 residues long. The CDR3 reads CASSLSSGLYSYEQYF. As DNA, the CDR3 is TGTGCCAGCAGTTTATCAAGCGGGCTCTATTCCTACGAGCAGTACTTC.

This clonotype was counted only a few times. The gene calls are TRBV14 and TRBJ2-7, with 9 bases aligning to TRBD2. CDR1 is SGHDN, CDR2 FVKESK, per germline. The ends lost 1 base at V and 1 base at J; junction bases unmatched: 5. There are 16 residues in the CDR3. The DNA for the CDR3 is TGTGCCAGCAGCCAAGGATCTAGCGGGGCTTCCTACGAGCAGTACTTC. Encoded protein: CASSQGSSGASYEQYF.

This chain uses TRBV15 with TRBJ2-2; 8 bases map to TRBD1. The length of the CDR3 is 19 residues. The ends lost 1 base at V and 1 base at J; junction bases unmatched: 11. Germline values: CDR1 LNHNV, CDR2 YYDKDF (reference sequence). CDR3 DNA sequence: TGTGCCACCAGCAGAGGTAGCAGGGGGCCCATACGGAACACCGGGGAGCTGTTTTTT. It codes for CATSRGSRGPIRNTGELFF.

This clonotype was seen more than once but under ten times. The rearrangement joins TRBV29-1 to TRBJ2-4; no firm D call. Looked up from germline, CDR1 is SQVTM and CDR2 is ANQGSEA. V was cut by 5 bases and J by 6 bases, with 17 bases left in between. The CDR3 has 14 amino acids. CDR3 bases: TGCAGCGTTACACTCCGAGGATCGGGAAACATTCAGTACTTC. It translates to CSVTLRGSGNIQYF. The whole variable domain, remainder taken from reference TRBV29-1 and TRBJ2-4, is SAVISQKPSRDICQRGTSLTIQCQVDSQVTMMFWYRQQPGQSLTLIATANQGSEATYESGFVIDKFPISRPNLTFSTLTVSNMSPEDSSIYLCSVTLRGSGNIQYFGAGTRLSVL.

This clonotype turned up a few times. The genes are TRBV19 and TRBJ2-6; a weak D match, TRBD1 (6 bases). The CDR3 sequence is 16 residues long. With 7 bases removed from V and 0 bases from J, the gap between germline ends came to 13 bases. CDR1 is LNHDA and CDR2 is SQIVND in the germline V gene (reference sequence). CDR3: CASKTGRSSGANVLTF. The CDR3, as DNA: TGTGCCAGTAAGACAGGCCGAAGCTCTGGGGCCAACGTCCTGACTTTC.

This clonotype appeared a few times. The V call is TRBV6-5, the J call TRBJ2-1, with TRBD1 identical over 10 bases. Germline V gives CDR1 MNHEY, CDR2 SVGAGI. V lost 2 bases to trimming and J lost 0 bases; unmatched junction nucleotides: 7. CDR3 size: 18 residues. The CDR3 loop is CASSYTYGTGDSYNEQFF. As DNA, the CDR3 is TGTGCCAGCAGTTACACCTACGGGACAGGGGACTCCTACAATGAGCAGTTCTTC.

This clonotype was counted a few times. The chain combines TRBV25-1 with TRBJ2-1; D may match TRBD1 or TRBD2 (6 bases each). The CDR3 has 14 amino acids. Germline CDR1 reads MGHDK; CDR2 reads SYGVNS. V lost 7 bases to trimming and J lost 4 bases, with 14 bases between them. Written as DNA, the CDR3 is TGTGCCAGCACCCGGGGGCAGATTTACAATGAGCAGTTCTTC. Amino acids: CASTRGQIYNEQFF.

The V and J genes are TRBV5-1 and TRBJ2-1; D possibly corresponds to TRBD1 (6 bases). With 0 bases removed from V and 10 bases from J, the gap between germline ends came to 14 bases. The germline V gene encodes CDR1 SGHRS and CDR2 YFSETQ. CDR3 length: 14 amino acids. This CDR3 reads CASSLESGTGEQFF. CDR3 nucleotide sequence: TGCGCCAGCAGCTTGGAGTCGGGAACAGGGGAGCAGTTCTTC.

This clonotype was detected a few times. The chain couples TRBV10-1 to TRBJ2-7; D could derive from TRBD1 or TRBD2 (5 bases each). The V and J ends lost 0 bases and 1 base respectively, with 10 bases between them. In germline, CDR1 is WNHNN, CDR2 SYGVQD (reference sequence). This CDR3 has 15 amino acids. CDR3 sequence reads: CASSESGTRSYEQYF. The CDR3 DNA is TGCGCCAGCAGTGAGTCGGGGACCCGTTCCTACGAGCAGTACTTC.

The table lists this clonotype with a few counts. This chain links TRBV7-6 with TRBJ2-7; 12 bases line up with TRBD2. This CDR3 is 17 amino acids long. The J segment lost 3 bases and the V segment lost 4 bases, leaving 10 bases of the junction unmatched. CDR1 is SGHVS and CDR2 is FNYEAQ in the germline V gene. The CDR3 is CASSSPLTSGGNYEQYF. CDR3 bases: TGTGCCAGCAGCTCACCCCTGACTAGCGGGGGAAACTACGAGCAGTACTTC.

This clonotype was picked up a small number of times. The chain couples TRBV4-3 to TRBJ2-1; 11 bases align to TRBD2. This CDR3 contains 20 residues. Per germline, CDR1 LGHNA and CDR2 YSLEER. J gave up 5 bases and V 4 bases, and 19 bases lay outside the gene matches. The CDR3 sequence: CASSLLPPSSGRISNNEQFF. CDR3 sequence (DNA): TGCGCCAGCAGCCTTTTACCCCCATCTAGCGGGAGGATCAGTAACAATGAGCAGTTCTTC.

The chain uses TRBV18 and TRBJ1-6; 9 nucleotides align to TRBD1. Germline V gene sequence: CDR1 KGHSH, CDR2 LQKENI. The CDR3 covers 16 residues. Trimming removed 2 bases from V and 9 bases from J; junction bases left unmatched: 8. In DNA form, the CDR3 reads TGTGCCAGCTCACCATCCCGACAGGGGGTGATTTCACCCCTCCACTTT. It encodes CASSPSRQGVISPLHF.

This clonotype was seen only a few times. The genes are TRBV11-2 and TRBJ2-5, with unresolved D. There are 14 residues in the CDR3. The V end was cut by 0 bases, the J end by 4 bases, with 9 bases between. From germline, CDR1 is SGHAT and CDR2 FQNNGV. In DNA, the CDR3 is TGTGCCAGCAGCTTAGATCAGAGACTAGAGACCCAGTACTTC. This codes for CASSLDQRLETQYF.

The V call is TRBV24-1, the J call TRBJ2-3; no clear D. The V gene's germline CDR1 is KGHDR and CDR2 SFDVKD. The CDR3 spans 12 residues. Between the trimmed V and J ends, which lost 1 base and 5 bases, there was a span of 3 bases. The CDR3 nucleotides read TGTGCCACCAGTGATTTCGGAGATACGCAGTATTTT. The encoded protein is CATSDFGDTQYF.

This CDR3 reads CASSQDGQQTSYNEQFF. The DNA of the CDR3 is TGTGCCAGCAGCCAAGATGGACAGCAGACGTCCTACAATGAGCAGTTCTTC. The J gene is TRBJ2-1, the V gene TRBV3-1; possible D gene TRBD1, 6 bases. CDR3 length: 17 residues. Germline values: CDR1 LGHDT, CDR2 YNNKEL (reference sequence). V lost 0 bases and J lost 1, with 13 bases in between.

This sequence joins TRBV4-3 and TRBJ2-3; D is ambiguous. Trimming stripped 4 bases from V and 6 bases from J, with 11 bases between. The CDR3 sequence is 13 residues long. CDR1 is LGHNA, CDR2 YSLEER, per germline. The CDR3 protein is CASSPIVRDTQYF. The CDR3 coding sequence is TGCGCCAGCAGCCCGATAGTTCGGGATACGCAGTATTTT.

A note on this clonotype: A much larger clone sits a single nucleotide away, making a read error possible. The chain recombines TRBV7-9 with TRBJ2-1; D is uncertain. The CDR3 consists of 11 residues. V was cut by 3 bases and J by 8 bases, with 5 bases left in between. Germline V gene data show CDR1 as SEHNR and CDR2 as FQNEAQ (reference sequence). CDR3 sequence (DNA): TGTGCCAGCAGCTTTCACGATGAGCAGTTCTTC. Translated, it gives CASSFHDEQFF. Full variable domain (rest looked up from reference TRBV7-9 and TRBJ2-1): DTGVSQNPRHKITKRGQNVTFRCDPISEHNRLYWYRQTLGQGPEFLTYFQNEAQLEKSRLLSDRFSAERPKGSFSTLEIQRTEQGDSAMYLCASSFHDEQFFGPGTRLTVL.

The chain uses TRBV11-2 and TRBJ2-3; no firm D call. Trimming shortened V by 3 bases and J by 6 bases, and 10 bases separated the two germline ends. The CDR3 contains 13 residues. Germline CDR1 SGHAT, CDR2 FQNNGV. Written as DNA, the CDR3 is TGTGCCAGCAGCTTCGAGACGGCTGATACGCAGTATTTT. This sequence encodes CASSFETADTQYF.

In this sample, this clonotype turned up a few times. The chain employs TRBV29-1 and TRBJ2-1; 8 nucleotides match TRBD1. The trim removed 4 bases at V and 5 bases at J, leaving 7 bases unmatched. CDR1 and CDR2 (germline): SQVTM, ANQGSEA. The CDR3 is 14 amino acids. CDR3 in DNA: TGCAGCGTTGTCACCAGGGGGCTCGACAATGAGCAGTTCTTC. Translating gives CSVVTRGLDNEQFF.

The V and J genes are TRBV5-1 and TRBJ2-1; D is unclear. Germline lookup yields CDR1 SGHRS and CDR2 YFSETQ. The germline V and J ends were trimmed by 2 bases and 3 bases, with 9 bases remaining between them. The CDR3 length is 14 residues. The CDR3 region is CASSFDWGYNEQFF. The CDR3 DNA reads as TGCGCCAGCAGCTTCGATTGGGGCTACAATGAGCAGTTCTTC.